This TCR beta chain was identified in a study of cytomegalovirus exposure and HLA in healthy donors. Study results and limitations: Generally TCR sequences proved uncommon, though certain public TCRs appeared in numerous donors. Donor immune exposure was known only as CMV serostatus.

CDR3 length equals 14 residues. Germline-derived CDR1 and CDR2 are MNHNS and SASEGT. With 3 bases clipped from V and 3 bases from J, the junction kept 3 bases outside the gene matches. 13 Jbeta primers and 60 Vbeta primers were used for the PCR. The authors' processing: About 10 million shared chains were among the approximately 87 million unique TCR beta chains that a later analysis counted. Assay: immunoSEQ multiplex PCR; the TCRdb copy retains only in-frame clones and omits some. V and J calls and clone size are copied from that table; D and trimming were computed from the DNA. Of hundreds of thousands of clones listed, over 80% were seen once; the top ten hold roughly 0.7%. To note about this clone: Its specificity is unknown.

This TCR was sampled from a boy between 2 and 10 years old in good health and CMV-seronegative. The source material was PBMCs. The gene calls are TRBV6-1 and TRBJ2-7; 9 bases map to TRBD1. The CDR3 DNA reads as TGTGCCAGCAGTGATCCGACAGGGGGCTACGAGCAGTACTTC. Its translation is CASSDPTGGYEQYF.